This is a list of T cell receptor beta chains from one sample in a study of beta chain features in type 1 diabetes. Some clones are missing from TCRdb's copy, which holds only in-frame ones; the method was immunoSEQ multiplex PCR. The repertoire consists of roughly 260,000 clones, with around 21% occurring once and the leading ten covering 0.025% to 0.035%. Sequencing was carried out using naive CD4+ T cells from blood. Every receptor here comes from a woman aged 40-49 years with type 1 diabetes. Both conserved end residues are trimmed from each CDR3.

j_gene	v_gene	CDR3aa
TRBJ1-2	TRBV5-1	ASSFGTLRHGYT
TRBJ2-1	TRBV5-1	ASSAEGGSYNEQF
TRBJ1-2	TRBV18	ASSIQGSGGYT
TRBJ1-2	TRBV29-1	SVEGGQYGYT
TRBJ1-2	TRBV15	ATSREGASGYT
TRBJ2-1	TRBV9	ASSPRGGTSGYNEQF
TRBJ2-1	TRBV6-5	ASRGLAGEYNEQF
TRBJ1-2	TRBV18	ASSPDRLLYGYT
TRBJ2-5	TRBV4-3	ASSQTGGGSETQY
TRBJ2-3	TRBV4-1	ASSQPGGQGLHTDTQY
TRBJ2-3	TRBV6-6	ASSSPRADFTDTQY
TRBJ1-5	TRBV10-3	AISGEGGMDQPQH
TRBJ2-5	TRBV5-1	ASSSSPLGLPGQETQY
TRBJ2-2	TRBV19	ASTGQLNTGELF
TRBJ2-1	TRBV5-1	ASSPWTGGDEQF
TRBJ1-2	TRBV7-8	ASSMDRALYGYT
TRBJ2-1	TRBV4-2	ASSQGQSLNEQF
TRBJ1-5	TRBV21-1	ASSKESQGTQPQH
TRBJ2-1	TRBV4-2	ASSAGRSSYNEQF
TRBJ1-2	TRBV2	ASTGVNYGYT